A selection of T cell receptor beta chains follows, all from one sample in a study of tumor-infiltrating lymphocytes in glioblastoma multiforme. TCRdb fed the multiplex PCR reads into MiXCR, producing one record per CDR3 protein. Among 30,000 or so distinct CDR3 sequences listed, roughly three fifths were seen once. What was sequenced was brain tumor tissue. These receptors were obtained from a male donor with glioblastoma. Each CDR3 is given with its conserved first and last residue. The D gene is left open where the match is weak. Clone size is shown for a subset of rows, as once, few, many or a class of expanded clone.

J	V	size	D	CDR3	DNA
TRBJ1-1	TRBV5-5	NA	NA	CACSLGGPEALF	TGTGCCTGCAGCTTGGGGGGCCCTGAAGCTTTATTT
TRBJ2-5	TRBV6-5	NA	NA	CASSYRGAPQETQYF	TGTGCCAGCAGTTACCGGGGGGCCCCACAGGAGACCCAGTACTTC
TRBJ1-4	TRBV4-1	many	NA	CASSQEGGAMGSEKLFF	TGCGCCAGCAGCCAAGAGGGGGGCGCAATGGGTAGTGAAAAACTGTTTTTT
TRBJ2-1	TRBV12-3/TRBV12-4	few	TRBD2	CASSFLAGGNEQFF	TGTGCCAGCAGTTTTCTAGCGGGAGGCAATGAGCAGTTCTTT
TRBJ2-7	TRBV20-1	NA	NA	CSARDDQGSIDEQYF	TGCAGTGCTAGAGATGACCAGGGGAGTATCGACGAGCAGTACTTC
TRBJ2-5	TRBV28	NA	NA	CVSSLSRAYQETQYF	TGTGTCAGCAGTTTAAGTCGCGCATACCAAGAGACCCAGTACTTC
TRBJ2-1	TRBV12-3/TRBV12-4	many	NA	CASRLGVYEQFF	TGTGCCAGCAGATTGGGAGTATATGAGCAGTTCTTC
TRBJ2-2	TRBV6-6	NA	NA	CASSYAGTTGELFF	TGTGCCAGCAGTTATGCGGGGACCACCGGGGAGCTGTTTTTT
TRBJ1-1	TRBV28	NA	TRBD1	CASSFDREITYAEVFF	TGTGCCAGCAGTTTCGACAGGGAGATTACTTACGCTGAAGTTTTCTTT
TRBJ2-7	TRBV20-1	NA	TRBD1	CSARDPTGDGYEQYF	TGCAGTGCTAGAGATCCGACAGGGGACGGCTACGAGCAGTACTTC
TRBJ2-1	TRBV20-1	NA	TRBD1	CSARDQQGGDKLFF	TGCAGTGCTAGAGATCAACAGGGGGGAGATAAGCTGTTCTTC
TRBJ2-7	TRBV5-5	medium-sized	NA	CASSPGQKYEQYF	TGTGCCAGCAGCCCCGGACAGAAATACGAGCAGTACTTC
TRBJ2-3	TRBV6-1	NA	TRBD2	CASSATSGGADTQYF	TGTGCCAGCAGTGCGACTAGCGGGGGAGCAGATACGCAGTATTTT
TRBJ2-6	TRBV29-1	NA	TRBD1	CSADGLPGQASSGANVLTF	TGCAGCGCTGATGGTCTTCCGGGACAGGCATCTTCTGGGGCCAACGTCCTGACTTTC
TRBJ2-2	TRBV11-2	NA	NA	CAISRGSSCAGELFF	TGTGCCATCAGCCGGGGGAGCTCATGTGCCGGAGAGCTGTTTTTT
TRBJ1-1	TRBV20-1	many	NA	CSPRPQTRNTEAFF	TGCAGTCCCCGTCCTCAAACCCGGAACACTGAAGCTTTCTTT
TRBJ1-2	TRBV14	many	NA	CASSQEMGLTGRGYTF	TGTGCCAGCAGCCAAGAAATGGGCCTCACCGGGAGAGGCTACACCTTC
TRBJ2-3	TRBV6-5	once	TRBD2	CAASGRVGTDTQYF	TGTGCCGCTAGCGGGAGGGTCGGGACAGATACGCAGTATTTT
TRBJ2-5	TRBV12-3/TRBV12-4	NA	NA	CASTFGGETQYF	TGTGCCAGCACCTTCGGTGGGGAGACCCAGTACTTC
TRBJ1-5	TRBV6-6	many	NA	CASSLPAGKNNQPQHF	TGTGCCAGCAGCCTCCCGGCGGGAAAAAACAATCAGCCCCAGCATTTT
TRBJ2-2	TRBV12-3/TRBV12-4	NA	TRBD2	CASSWTSGSTGELSF	TGTGCCAGCAGTTGGACTAGCGGGAGCACCGGGGAGTTGTCTTTT
TRBJ2-5	TRBV12-3/TRBV12-4	many	NA	CASTLDGTVGTQYF	TGTGCCAGCACCCTAGACGGGACCGTGGGTACCCAGTACTTC
TRBJ2-7	TRBV20-1	NA	NA	CSARQDFLAHEQYF	TGCAGTGCTAGGCAGGACTTCCTCGCCCACGAGCAGTACTTC
TRBJ2-7	TRBV20-1	NA	TRBD1	CIATDRAVGTYEQYF	TGCATTGCCACTGACAGGGCTGTAGGGACCTACGAGCAGTACTTC
TRBJ2-7	TRBV20-1	once	NA	CNATRQSSSYEQYF	TGCAATGCTACTCGACAGTCGAGCTCCTACGAGCAGTACTTC
TRBJ2-1	TRBV29-1	many	NA	CSVDDNYNEQFF	TGCAGCGTTGATGACAACTACAATGAGCAGTTCTTC
TRBJ1-2	TRBV28	NA	NA	CTSSLWQPRVYGYTF	TGTACCAGCAGTTTATGGCAGCCTAGGGTCTATGGCTACACCTTC
TRBJ2-7	TRBV7-2	few	TRBD2	CASSLREAGGIHEQYF	TGTGCCAGCAGCTTACGAGAGGCGGGAGGTATCCACGAGCAGTACTTC